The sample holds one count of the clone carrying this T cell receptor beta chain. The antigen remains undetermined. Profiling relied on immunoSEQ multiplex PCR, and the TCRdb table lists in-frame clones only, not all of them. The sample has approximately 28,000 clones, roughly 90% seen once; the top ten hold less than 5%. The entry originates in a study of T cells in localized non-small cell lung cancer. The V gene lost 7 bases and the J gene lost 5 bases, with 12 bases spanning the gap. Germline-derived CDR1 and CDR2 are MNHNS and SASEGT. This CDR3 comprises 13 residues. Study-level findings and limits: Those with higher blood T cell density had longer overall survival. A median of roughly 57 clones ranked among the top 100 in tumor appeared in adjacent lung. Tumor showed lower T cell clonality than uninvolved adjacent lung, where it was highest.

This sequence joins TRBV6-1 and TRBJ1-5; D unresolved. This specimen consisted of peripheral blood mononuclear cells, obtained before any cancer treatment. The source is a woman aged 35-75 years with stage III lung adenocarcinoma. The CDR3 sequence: CASTLGSYQPQHF. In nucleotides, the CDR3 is TGTGCCAGCACCCTAGGGAGTTATCAGCCCCAGCATTTT.